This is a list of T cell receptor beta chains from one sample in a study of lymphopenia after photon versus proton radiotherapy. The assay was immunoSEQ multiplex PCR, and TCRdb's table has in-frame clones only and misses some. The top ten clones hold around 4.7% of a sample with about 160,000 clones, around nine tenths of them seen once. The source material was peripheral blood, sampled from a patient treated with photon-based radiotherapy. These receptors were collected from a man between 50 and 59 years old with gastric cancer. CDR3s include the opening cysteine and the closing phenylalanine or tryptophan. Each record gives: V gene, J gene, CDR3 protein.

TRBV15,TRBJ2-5,CATSRGFSQETQYF
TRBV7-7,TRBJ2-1,CASSQTSGTYNEQFF
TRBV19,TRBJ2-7,CASSSETSGRYEQYF
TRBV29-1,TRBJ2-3,CSVDQGPDTQYF
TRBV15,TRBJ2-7,CATSRDLWGTSGGREQYF
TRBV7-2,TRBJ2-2,CASRTPKSGLANTGELFF
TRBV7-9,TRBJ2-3,CASSRLWGRERQDTQYF
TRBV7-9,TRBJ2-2,CASSLGGGSAGELFF
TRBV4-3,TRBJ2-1,CASSQEDRGLDNEQFF
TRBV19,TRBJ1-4,CASSIARNEKLFF
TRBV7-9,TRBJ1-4,CASRLQGAEIEKLFF
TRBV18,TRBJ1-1,CASSGQENTEAFF
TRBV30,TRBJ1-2,CAWSSQGRNYGYTF
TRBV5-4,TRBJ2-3,CASSLVPRPDTQYF
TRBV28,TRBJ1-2,CASSLLTGANGYTF
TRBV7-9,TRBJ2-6,CASSTGGNRGRANVLTF
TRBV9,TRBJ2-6,CASSAVAGANVLTF
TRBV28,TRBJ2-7,CASSFSGMSSYEQYF
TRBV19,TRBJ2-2,CASSPGTTTSGRTGELFF
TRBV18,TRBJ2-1,CASSPFLGDEQFF
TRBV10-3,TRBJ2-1,CAISQRALAGDEQFF
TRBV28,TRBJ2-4,CASTVGTSIKNIQYF
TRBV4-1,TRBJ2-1,CASSQVFPPGVNEQFF
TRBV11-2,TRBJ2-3,CASSLWGPGKDTQYF
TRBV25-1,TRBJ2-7,CASSVTYEQYF
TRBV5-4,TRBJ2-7,CASSLAGASSSYEQYF
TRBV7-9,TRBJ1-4,CASSLELQWNEKLFF
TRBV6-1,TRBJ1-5,CASIRGDRPEQPQHF
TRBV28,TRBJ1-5,CASSLVSNQPQHF
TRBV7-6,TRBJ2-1,CASSLDDRGREQFF
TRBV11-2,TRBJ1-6,CASSPRVGRKSSYNSPLHF
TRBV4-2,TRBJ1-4,CASSQEEFNEKLFF
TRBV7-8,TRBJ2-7,CASSIRSGYEQYF
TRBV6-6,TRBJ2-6,CASRALGGAGANVLTF
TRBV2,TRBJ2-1,CASTWGPSYNEQFF
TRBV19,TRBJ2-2,CASRPRGRATGELFF
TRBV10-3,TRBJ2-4,CAISESSILLAKNIQYF
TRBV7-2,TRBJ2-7,CASSLFDSEQYF